The entry that follows covers one T cell receptor beta chain sequence. Its specific antigen is unknown. Base qualities are not provided; no much larger clone lies one nucleotide away. This sample is part of a study of neurological immune-mediated disorders (dated by TCRdb to the late 2010s). Some background on the complete study: Peripheral blood TCR-beta repertoires from HTLV-I-associated myelopathy (HAM/TSP) patients, multiple sclerosis patients and healthy controls were compared by UMI-based sequencing. Alongside PBMC samples, the set of some 98 TCR-beta libraries contained longitudinal samples, technical triplicates, and paired CD4+ and CD8+ T-cell subsets that had been sorted. The cohort included 60 to 75 subjects: approximately 15 with HAM/TSP, about 34 with multiple sclerosis, and about 20 healthy controls. Each longitudinal HAM/TSP and healthy donor was sampled at 3 time-points spaced at about 3-40 month intervals. General study outcomes and caveats: TCR clonal expansion was highest in HAM/TSP patients and lowest in MS patients, with MS patients falling below even healthy controls. No identical CDR3 amino acid sequences were shared among expanded clones across subjects, suggesting private TCR-beta repertoires in all groups.

To synthesize cDNA, template-switch 5'RACE was performed with a primer carrying a 10-nucleotide random unique molecular identifier so that each TCR transcript was tagged. Every sequencing run yielded over 160 million TCR-beta sequences covering 15-18 subjects. The RNeasy kit was used for extraction of total RNA. TCR-beta VDJ regions were amplified with primers for the TCR constant region and the 5'RACE anchor, using the KAPA Real-time Library Amplification kit. A first PCR added sample indexes and Illumina adaptors, after which a second PCR increased the library yield. After Ampure bead purification, the TCR product of roughly 650 bp was size-selected on a 2% E-gel SizeSelection system. Before pooling, library quality was assessed on a Bioanalyzer, concentration was determined with Qubit, and library quantification was performed with the Kapa Library Quantification kit. An Illumina HiSeq 2500 sequenced the libraries paired-end 2 x 150 bp. To increase sequence diversity, about 24-32% phiX was spiked into each library pool. The authors' pipeline ran thus. Quality-filtered reads were processed with the UMI-based MiGEC pipeline, which removed over 75% of raw TCR sequences during error correction. VDJ genes were aligned to IMGT germline references, and clonotypes were defined by unique CDR3 amino acid sequence plus V-J genes. Clonal expansion, Shannon diversity, and CDR3 relatedness (CalcPairwiseDistances, ClusterSamples) were evaluated with VDJtools, and phylogenetic trees were built with CLCbio workbench. Expanded clones were defined as having at least 8 unique UMIs, based on coefficient-of-variation modelling across technical triplicates. TCRdb ran its own pipeline on the public reads, namely fastp trimming at Q25 and MiXCR clone calling, and kept in-frame beta chains. Every distinct CDR3 protein forms one entry, paired with its most common genes and DNA. It is TCRdb's table, rather than the study itself, that gives the V and J calls and clone size. Here the sample has 81,000 or so distinct CDR3 sequences; over 10% occur a single time. Together, the top ten hold about 5% of the sample.

According to the study, the label for this sample's time point signals: longitudinal time-point 2. For unsorted PBMC libraries, 2 million PBMCs were used after storage in RNAlater at -80 degrees C until RNA extraction. PBMCs were separated from peripheral blood using Ficoll-Hypaque density gradient centrifugation and then cryopreserved in liquid nitrogen. The CDR1 and CDR2 encoded by the germline V gene (reference sequence) are SEHNR and FQNEAQ. From its cysteine to its phenylalanine, the CDR3 spans 15 amino acids. Only the CDR3 region is kept as DNA, spanning 45 bases read in frame from base 1. The germline V and J ends show losses of 3 bases and 3 bases respectively, and no gene match explains 1 base of the junction.

The receptor was derived from a female donor with HTLV-1-associated myelopathy (HAM/TSP). The specimen was PBMCs. The receptor chain draws on TRBV7-9 and TRBJ2-2; 10 bases in the junction line up with TRBD1. Here is the DNA: TGTGCCAGCAGCTTGGGACAGGGGCACACCGGGGAGCTGTTTTTT. This sequence encodes CASSLGQGHTGELFF.